The 25 T cell receptor beta chains below come from one sample, sequenced in a study of blood T cell repertoires in COVID-19. Produced via immunoSEQ multiplex PCR; TCRdb's table is partial and in-frame only. The sample lists 250,000 to 350,000 clones, 89% occurring once. The sequencing sample was made of peripheral blood. Receptors originate from a man aged 18 to 35 who had recovered from COVID-19.

A single count supports this clone. The chain links TRBV9 to TRBJ1-1, with D possibly TRBD1 on 5 matching bases. Trimming left V 0 bases short and J 4 bases short, with 13 bases between. Germline V lookup: CDR1 SGDLS, CDR2 YYNGEE. The length of the CDR3 is 15 residues. The CDR3 nucleotides are TGTGCCAGCAGCGTAGTATGGGGCGACGGCACTGAAGCTTTCTTT. Residues: CASSVVWGDGTEAFF.

V gene TRBV5-6 combines with J gene TRBJ2-1; 7 bases map to TRBD2. Germline CDR1 and CDR2: SGHDT and YYEEEE. With V trimmed by 5 bases and J by 3 bases, 8 bases remained unmatched. CDR3 length: 15 residues. CDR3 loop: CASSFGASGYNEQFF. DNA of the CDR3: TGTGCCAGCAGTTTCGGGGCTAGCGGCTACAATGAGCAGTTCTTC. Combining the CDR3 with reference TRBV5-6 and TRBJ2-1 gives the whole variable domain DAGVTQSPTHLIKTRGQQVTLRCSPKSGHDTVSWYQQALGQGPQFIFQYYEEEERQRGNFPDRFSGHQFPNYSSELNVNALLLGDSALYLCASSFGASGYNEQFFGPGTRLTVL.

The chain employs TRBV4-1 and TRBJ2-3; 7 positions agree with TRBD1. The CDR3 length is 16 residues. With V trimmed by 0 bases and J by 4 bases, 7 bases remained unmatched. Germline values: CDR1 MGHRA, CDR2 YSYEKL. CDR3 loop: CASSQDSGGSADTQYF. The DNA of the CDR3 is TGCGCCAGCAGCCAAGATTCAGGGGGATCGGCAGATACGCAGTATTTT.

This sequence joins TRBV9 and TRBJ1-2; D not resolved. Germline assignment: CDR1 SGDLS and CDR2 YYNGEE. The germline V and J ends were trimmed by 0 bases and 9 bases, with 6 bases remaining between them. This CDR3 has 11 amino acids. The DNA for the CDR3 is TGTGCCAGCAGCGTAGATTCCAGCTACACCTTC. Translated, it gives CASSVDSSYTF.

The chain's CDR3 is CAIRVQGNEQFF. CDR3 DNA sequence: TGTGCCATCAGAGTCCAGGGAAATGAGCAGTTCTTC. V usage is TRBV10-3 and J usage is TRBJ2-1, with D tentatively TRBD1 (5 bases). Per the germline V gene, CDR1 is ENHRY and CDR2 is SYGVKD. CDR3 size: 12 residues. Trimming shortened V by 6 bases and J by 7 bases, and 10 bases separated the two germline ends.

In its sample, this clone was seen once. This chain links TRBV13 with TRBJ1-2, with TRBD1 identical over 9 bases. CDR1 and CDR2 (germline): PRHDT, FYEKMQ (reference sequence). J was trimmed by 1 base and V by 2 bases; bases with no gene match: 2. This CDR3 is built from 15 residues. In nucleotides, the CDR3 is TGTGCCAGCAGCTTAAGGGACAGGGATAACTATGGCTACACCTTC. It specifies CASSLRDRDNYGYTF.

This clone was seen only once. The CDR3 region has the DNA TGTGCCATCAGGACTAGCGGGACGTTCTACGAGCAGTACTTC. This encodes CAIRTSGTFYEQYF. The chain has TRBV10-3 and TRBJ2-7; TRBD2 aligns across 11 bases. V shed 6 bases and J 3 bases; nucleotides not matched to a gene: 4. The CDR3 spans 14 residues. Germline V gives CDR1 ENHRY, CDR2 SYGVKD.

Only a few counts were recorded for this clone. This chain uses TRBV19 with TRBJ1-5, with D unresolved. The germline V gene has CDR1 LNHDA and CDR2 SQIVND (reference sequence). Trimming removed 1 base from V and 4 bases from J, with 11 bases in between. The CDR3 spans 15 residues. Here the CDR3 DNA reads TGTGCCAGTAGTATAGCTAACAGCTTGAATCAGCCCCAGCATTTT. It specifies CASSIANSLNQPQHF.

The chain joins TRBV30 to TRBJ1-6, with D perhaps TRBD1 (5 bases). The CDR3 is 15 residues long. V was shortened by 1 base and J by 8 bases, with 15 bases between the two germline ends. Germline CDR1 is GTSNPN and CDR2 is SVGIG (reference sequence). The CDR3 DNA follows: TGTGCCTGGAGTGATATTACCGAAGGGGATTCACCCCTCCACTTT. As protein: CAWSDITEGDSPLHF.

The V gene is TRBV19, the J gene TRBJ1-5; 10 nucleotides line up with TRBD1. The ends lost 8 bases at V and 5 bases at J; junction bases unmatched: 12. The germline CDR1 and CDR2 sequences are LNHDA and SQIVND (reference sequence). The CDR3 has 16 amino acids. CDR3 region: CASLNSGTGVHQPQHF. The CDR3 DNA sequence: TGTGCCAGTCTTAATTCCGGGACAGGGGTCCATCAGCCCCAGCATTTT. Combining the CDR3 with reference TRBV19 and TRBJ1-5 gives the whole variable domain DGGITQSPKYLFRKEGQNVTLSCEQNLNHDAMYWYRQDPGQGLRLIYYSQIVNDFQKGDIAEGYSVSREKKESFPLTVTSAQKNPTAFYLCASLNSGTGVHQPQHFGDGTRLSIL.

The rearrangement links TRBV3-1 (or the pseudogene TRBV3-2) to TRBJ2-7, with TRBD1 matching over 12 bases. CDR3 size: 12 residues. The germline gives CDR1 LGHDT, CDR2 YNNKEL (reference sequence). With V trimmed by 8 bases and J by 7 bases, 3 bases remained unmatched. This chain's CDR3 is CASGTGGGEQYF. CDR3 DNA sequence: TGTGCCAGCGGGACAGGGGGCGGGGAGCAGTACTTC.

The V gene is TRBV25-1, the J gene TRBJ2-5; 7 nucleotides align to TRBD2. The germline gives CDR1 MGHDK, CDR2 SYGVNS. The CDR3 extends over 15 amino acids. Trimming took 7 bases from V and 3 from J; bases not matched to a gene: 11. The CDR3 region has the DNA TGTGCCAGCATACCCCGGTTTGGGGGGGAAGAGACCCAGTACTTC. Its translation: CASIPRFGGEETQYF.

The CDR3 DNA sequence: TGTGCCAGCAGCTTGTCTACCGGGACAGGGATCGACTATGGCTACACCTTC. It encodes CASSLSTGTGIDYGYTF. The chain links TRBV7-8 to TRBJ1-2; 9 bases are shared with TRBD1. V lost 3 bases and J lost 3; bases outside the gene matches: 11. The germline V gene has CDR1 SGHVS and CDR2 FQNEAQ. The CDR3 runs to 17 residues.

This clone was detected once. The rearrangement joins TRBV19 to TRBJ1-1; 9 positions match TRBD1. Per germline, CDR1 LNHDA and CDR2 SQIVND (reference sequence). There are 16 residues in the CDR3. With 5 bases clipped from V and 2 bases from J, the junction kept 9 bases outside the gene matches. In DNA form, the CDR3 reads TGTGCCAGTAGTCGGGACAGGGACGAGGGAAACACTGAAGCTTTCTTT. Translation: CASSRDRDEGNTEAFF.

The J gene is TRBJ2-1, the V gene TRBV6-6; 14 nucleotides match TRBD2. V shed 6 bases, J shed 2 bases, and the junction held 3 bases outside the gene matches. The CDR3 loop spans 16 amino acids. CDR1 MNHNY and CDR2 SVGAGI come from the germline V gene (reference sequence). The CDR3 reads CASSGTSGSPYNEQFF. The CDR3 region has the DNA TGTGCCAGCAGCGGGACTAGCGGGAGCCCCTACAATGAGCAGTTCTTC.

Here the CDR3 reads CASSLGSAGISYEQYF. CDR3 in DNA: TGTGCCAGCAGCTTAGGGTCAGCGGGAATTAGCTACGAGCAGTACTTC. This chain links TRBV7-9 with TRBJ2-7; 7 positions match TRBD2. The junction had 9 bases not matched to a gene; V was cut back by 1 base and J by 3 bases. CDR1 and CDR2 from the germline V gene are SEHNR and FQNEAQ (reference sequence). This CDR3 is built from 16 residues.

The sample holds a few counts of this clone. The V call is TRBV3-1 (or the pseudogene TRBV3-2), the J call TRBJ1-1; D remains unclear. The CDR3 sequence is 15 residues long. Trimming stripped 0 bases from V and 4 bases from J, with 12 bases between. In germline, CDR1 is LGHDT, CDR2 YNNKEL (reference sequence). The CDR3 protein is CASSQDGRVGTEAFF. CDR3 coding DNA: TGTGCCAGCAGCCAAGACGGGAGGGTGGGCACTGAAGCTTTCTTT.

The chain couples TRBV6-4 to TRBJ1-5; weak D call: TRBD1 (5 bases). The CDR3 spans 15 residues. Trimming pared 6 bases from V and 0 bases from J, leaving 12 bases between. CDR1 MRHNA and CDR2 SNTAGT come from the germline V gene. This CDR3 is CASSDTGGSNQPQHF. For the CDR3, the DNA is TGTGCCAGCAGCGATACGGGGGGTAGCAATCAGCCCCAGCATTTT.

The rearrangement joins TRBV4-3 to TRBJ2-3; 10 positions match TRBD2. The V gene end was trimmed by 1 base and the J gene end by 7 bases; junction bases not matched to a gene: 5. The CDR3 is 15 amino acids. Germline-derived CDR1 and CDR2 are LGHNA and YSLEER. The CDR3 DNA is TGCGCCAGCAGCCAAGCCACTAGCGGGGCCTATACGCAGTATTTT. It specifies CASSQATSGAYTQYF.

The chain recombines TRBV3-1 (or the pseudogene TRBV3-2) with TRBJ2-7; 7 nucleotides agree with TRBD2. Trimming took 1 base from V and 9 from J; bases not matched to a gene: 9. CDR1 and CDR2 (germline): LGHDT, YNNKEL (reference sequence). CDR3 size: 14 residues. The CDR3 DNA reads TGTGCCAGCAGCCAAGTGGCTAGCGGAGGTCGGCAGTACTTC. Translated, it gives CASSQVASGGRQYF.

The chain combines TRBV27 with TRBJ1-2; D call uncertain. The CDR3 consists of 13 residues. Germline V gives CDR1 MNHEY, CDR2 SMNVEV (reference sequence). V lost 3 bases and J lost 8, with 13 bases in between. This CDR3 reads CASSLGAGGGYTF. The CDR3 coding sequence is TGTGCCAGCAGTTTGGGTGCGGGTGGCGGCTACACCTTC.

This sequence joins TRBV18 and TRBJ2-7; TRBD1 matches at 7 bases. Germline trimming cut 5 bases from V and 2 bases from J; bases unmatched to any gene: 6. The length of the CDR3 is 14 residues. CDR1 and CDR2 from the germline V gene are KGHSH and LQKENI. The CDR3 DNA reads as TGTGCCAGCTCAATTGGACAGGAAACCTACGAGCAGTACTTC. Protein sequence: CASSIGQETYEQYF.

The chain links TRBV6-5 to TRBJ2-1, with a weak D call TRBD1 (6 bases). Germline-derived CDR1 and CDR2 are MNHEY and SVGAGI. The CDR3 sequence is 15 residues long. Trimming cost V 4 bases and J 0 bases, with 10 bases left between them. CDR3 sequence: CASSSQDSSYNEQFF. The DNA of the CDR3 is TGTGCCAGCAGTTCCCAGGACAGCTCCTACAATGAGCAGTTCTTC.

The J gene is TRBJ1-1, the V gene TRBV7-8; 11 bases are a match to TRBD1. Unmatched junction bases numbered 3, after V lost 3 bases and J lost 0 bases. Germline V gene sequence: CDR1 SGHVS, CDR2 FQNEAQ. This CDR3 has 16 residues. The DNA for the CDR3 is TGTGCCAGCAGCTTCCGGGACAGGGGGATGAACACTGAAGCTTTCTTT. Its protein is CASSFRDRGMNTEAFF.

The chain couples TRBV18 to TRBJ2-7; D is perhaps TRBD1 (5 bases). The V gene's germline CDR1 is KGHSH and CDR2 LQKENI. CDR3 length: 14 residues. Trimming pared 0 bases from V and 3 bases from J, leaving 9 bases between. CDR3 sequence (DNA): TGTGCCAGCTCACCACCCGACAGAAACTACGAGCAGTACTTC. As protein: CASSPPDRNYEQYF. Looking up the rest from reference TRBV18 and TRBJ2-7 gives the full variable domain: NAGVMQNPRHLVRRRGQEARLRCSPMKGHSHVYWYRQLPEEGLKFMVYLQKENIIDESGMPKERFSAEFPKEGPSILRIQQVVRGDSAAYFCASSPPDRNYEQYFGPGTRLTVT.